This TCR beta chain emerged from a study of response to subunit inactivated influenza vaccine. TCRdb fed the RT-PCR reads into MiXCR, producing one record per CDR3 protein. The sample comprises more than 700,000 distinct CDR3 sequences, 21% of which are singletons, and 9.5% to 13% rests with the top ten. To note about this clonotype: Its antigen is still unknown.

Trimming shortened V by 0 bases and J by 0 bases, and 8 bases separated the two germline ends. The CDR3 has 15 residues. Germline values: CDR1 LGHNA, CDR2 YNFKEQ. Study-wide findings and caveats: Authors suggested seasonal influenza vaccinations each recruit few new T cells.

The V gene is TRBV4-2, the J gene TRBJ1-1; D gene uncertain. The receptor comes from a man aged 50-60 years who received an inactivated influenza vaccine. The sample was PBMCs from blood, taken more than 4 days after vaccination. CDR3 coding DNA: TGTGCCAGCAGCCAAGACGAGGGATTGAACACTGAAGCTTTCTTT. It translates to CASSQDEGLNTEAFF.